The clone carrying this T cell receptor beta chain was found many times. Its antigen remains unknown. Naive CD8 libraries used roughly 17,000 to 1,000,000 sorted cells and 10%, 30% or 50% RNA. The sample originates from a study of molecular identifiers for immune sequencing clone quantification. Study context: Naive CD8 cell RNA, from 20,000 or 100,000 cells, was split five ways in replicates, with four sequenced. General observations from the study: Identical TCR molecules that share a barcode could lead to an underestimation of highly expanded clone sizes. Whereas naive cells kept under 1% of molecules in clones above 20 RNA copies, such clones held over 97% in effectors.

Each CDR3 protein is one row after TCRdb ran MiXCR on the PCR reads. The table includes more than 550,000 distinct CDR3 sequences, about 25% detected once. Trimming cost V 3 bases and J 3 bases; bases outside gene matches: 9. In germline, CDR1 is SGHAT, CDR2 FQNNGV. The CDR3 loop spans 16 amino acids. The chain carries TRBV11-2 and TRBJ2-5, with TRBD1 identical over 8 bases. This receptor was identified in a human donor in good health. Some libraries in this study had Jurkat cell RNA spiked in. The specimen was naive CD8+ T cells from blood, with Jurkat cell RNA spiked in. The subset denotes: FACS-sorted CD8+CD4-CCR7+CD45RA+ naive T cells. The CDR3: CASSLATGAVKETQYF. The CDR3 nucleotides are TGTGCCAGCAGCTTGGCGACAGGGGCCGTTAAAGAGACCCAGTACTTC.